This T cell receptor beta chain is drawn from a study of T-cell reconstitution after alpha-beta-depleted transplantation in children. Preparing the TCRbeta library involved the use of unique molecular identifiers. TCRdb passed the PCR reads through MiXCR, listing each CDR3 protein once. The sample carries about 480,000 distinct CDR3 sequences, around 12% recorded once. V gave up 6 bases and J gave up 2 bases; unmatched junction bases: 4. The CDR3 has 13 residues. The germline V gene has CDR1 ENHRY and CDR2 SYGVKD. This clonotype was counted ten times or more. This TCR was sampled from a human donor who donated a stem cell graft to a child with combined immunodeficiency. This rearrangement joins TRBV10-3 to TRBJ2-7; TRBD2 agrees at 7 bases. Material: PBMCs from the stem cell graft donor, obtained from the stem cell graft. The CDR3 bases are TGTGCCATCAGGGGGAGGGATCCCTACGAGCAGTACTTC. This codes for CAIRGRDPYEQYF.